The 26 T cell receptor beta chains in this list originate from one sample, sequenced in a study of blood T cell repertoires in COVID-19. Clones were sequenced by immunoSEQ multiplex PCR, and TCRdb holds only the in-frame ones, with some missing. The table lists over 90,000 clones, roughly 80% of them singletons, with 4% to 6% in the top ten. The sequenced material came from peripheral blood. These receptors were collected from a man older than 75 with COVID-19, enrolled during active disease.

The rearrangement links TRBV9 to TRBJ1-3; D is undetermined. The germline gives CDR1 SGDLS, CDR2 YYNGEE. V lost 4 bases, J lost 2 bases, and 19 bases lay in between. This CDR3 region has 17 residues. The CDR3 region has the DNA TGTGCCAGCAGCCTTGATCATGAGGAGTTGGCTGGAAACACCATATATTTT. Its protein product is CASSLDHEELAGNTIYF.

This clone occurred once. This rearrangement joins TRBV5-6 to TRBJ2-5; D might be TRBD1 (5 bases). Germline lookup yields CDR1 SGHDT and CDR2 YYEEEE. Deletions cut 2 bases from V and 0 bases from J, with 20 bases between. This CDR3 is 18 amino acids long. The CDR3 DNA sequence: TGTGCCAGCAGCTTTGGGTCCTGGGGCAATTCGTACCAAGAGACCCAGTACTTC. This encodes CASSFGSWGNSYQETQYF. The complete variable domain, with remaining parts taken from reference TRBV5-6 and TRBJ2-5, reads DAGVTQSPTHLIKTRGQQVTLRCSPKSGHDTVSWYQQALGQGPQFIFQYYEEEERQRGNFPDRFSGHQFPNYSSELNVNALLLGDSALYLCASSFGSWGNSYQETQYFGPGTRLLVL.

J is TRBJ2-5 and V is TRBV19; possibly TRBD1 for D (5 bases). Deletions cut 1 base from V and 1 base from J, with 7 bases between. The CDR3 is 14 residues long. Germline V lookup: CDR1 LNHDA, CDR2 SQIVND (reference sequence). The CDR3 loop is CASSIGTIQETQYF. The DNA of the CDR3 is TGTGCCAGTAGTATAGGGACAATCCAAGAGACCCAGTACTTC.

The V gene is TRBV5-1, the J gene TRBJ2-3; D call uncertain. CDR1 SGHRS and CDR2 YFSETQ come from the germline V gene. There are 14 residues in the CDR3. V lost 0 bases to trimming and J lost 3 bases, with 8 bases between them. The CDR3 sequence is CASSLAVATDTQYF. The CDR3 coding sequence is TGCGCCAGCAGCTTGGCCGTGGCTACAGATACGCAGTATTTT.

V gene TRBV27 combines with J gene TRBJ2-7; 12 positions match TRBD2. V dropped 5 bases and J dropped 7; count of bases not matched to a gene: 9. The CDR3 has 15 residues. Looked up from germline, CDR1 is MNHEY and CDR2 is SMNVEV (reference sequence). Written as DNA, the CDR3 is TGTGCCAGCAGTCTGAGACTAGCGGGAGTAGGTGAGCAGTACTTC. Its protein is CASSLRLAGVGEQYF.

CDR3 residues: CASSLVPDYGYTF. CDR3 DNA sequence: TGCGCCAGCAGCTTGGTCCCAGACTATGGCTACACCTTC. This rearrangement joins TRBV5-1 to TRBJ1-2; no firm D call. CDR1 is SGHRS and CDR2 is YFSETQ in the germline V gene. The CDR3 consists of 13 residues. V shed 0 bases and J shed 3 bases, with 6 bases lying between them.

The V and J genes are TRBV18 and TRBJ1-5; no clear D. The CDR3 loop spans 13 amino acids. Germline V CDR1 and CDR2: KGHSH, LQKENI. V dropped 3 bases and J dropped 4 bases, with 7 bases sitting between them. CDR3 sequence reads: CASSPGGNQPQHF. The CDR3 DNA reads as TGTGCCAGCTCACCTGGCGGAAATCAGCCCCAGCATTTT.

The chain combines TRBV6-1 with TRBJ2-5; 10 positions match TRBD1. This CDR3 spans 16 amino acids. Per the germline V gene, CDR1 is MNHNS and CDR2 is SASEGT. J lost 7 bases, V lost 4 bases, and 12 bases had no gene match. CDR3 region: CASSAAGQGRRWTQYF. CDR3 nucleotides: TGTGCCAGCAGTGCCGCGGGACAGGGGCGCCGATGGACCCAGTACTTC.

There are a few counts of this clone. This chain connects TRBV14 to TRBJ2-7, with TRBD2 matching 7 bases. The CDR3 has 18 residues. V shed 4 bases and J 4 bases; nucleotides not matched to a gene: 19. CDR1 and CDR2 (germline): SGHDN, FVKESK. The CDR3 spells CASSRHRDLGRGNYEQYF. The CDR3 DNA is TGTGCCAGCAGCCGACATAGGGATCTTGGGAGGGGAAATTACGAGCAGTACTTC.

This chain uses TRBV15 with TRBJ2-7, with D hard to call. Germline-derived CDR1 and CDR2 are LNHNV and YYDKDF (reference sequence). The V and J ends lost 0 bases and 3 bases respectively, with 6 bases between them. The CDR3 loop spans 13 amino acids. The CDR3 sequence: CATSRDGLYEQYF. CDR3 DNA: TGTGCCACCAGCAGAGATGGGCTCTACGAGCAGTACTTC.

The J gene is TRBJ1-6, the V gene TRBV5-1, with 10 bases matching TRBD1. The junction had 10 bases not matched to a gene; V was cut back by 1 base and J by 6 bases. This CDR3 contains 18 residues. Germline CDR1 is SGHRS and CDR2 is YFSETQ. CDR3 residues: CASSLWTGGSGRNSPLHF. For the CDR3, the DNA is TGCGCCAGCAGCTTGTGGACAGGGGGTTCAGGTCGTAATTCACCCCTCCACTTT.

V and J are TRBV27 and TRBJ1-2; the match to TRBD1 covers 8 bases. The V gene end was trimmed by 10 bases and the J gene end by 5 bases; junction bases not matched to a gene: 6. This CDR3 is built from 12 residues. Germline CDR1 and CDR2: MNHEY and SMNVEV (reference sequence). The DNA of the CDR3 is TGTGCCACCCGGACAGGGAATTATGGCTACACCTTC. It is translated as CATRTGNYGYTF.

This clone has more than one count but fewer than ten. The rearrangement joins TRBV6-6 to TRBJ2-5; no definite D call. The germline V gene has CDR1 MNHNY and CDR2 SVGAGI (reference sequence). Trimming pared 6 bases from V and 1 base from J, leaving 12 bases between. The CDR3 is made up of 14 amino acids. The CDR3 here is CASRSPGSQETQYF. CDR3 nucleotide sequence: TGTGCCAGCAGAAGTCCGGGTTCCCAAGAGACCCAGTACTTC.

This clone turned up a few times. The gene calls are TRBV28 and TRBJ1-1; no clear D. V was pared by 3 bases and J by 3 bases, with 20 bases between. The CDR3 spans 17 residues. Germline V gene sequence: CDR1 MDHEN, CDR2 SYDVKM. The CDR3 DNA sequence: TGTGCCAGCAGTTTTTTTGGGAGAAAAGGGAGGGACACTGAAGCTTTCTTT. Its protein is CASSFFGRKGRDTEAFF.

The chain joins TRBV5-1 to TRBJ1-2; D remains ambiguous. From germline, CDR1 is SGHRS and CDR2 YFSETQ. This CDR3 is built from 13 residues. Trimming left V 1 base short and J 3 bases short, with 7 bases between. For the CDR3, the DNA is TGCGCCAGCAGCTTGAAGGGAGACTATGGCTACACCTTC. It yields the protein CASSLKGDYGYTF.

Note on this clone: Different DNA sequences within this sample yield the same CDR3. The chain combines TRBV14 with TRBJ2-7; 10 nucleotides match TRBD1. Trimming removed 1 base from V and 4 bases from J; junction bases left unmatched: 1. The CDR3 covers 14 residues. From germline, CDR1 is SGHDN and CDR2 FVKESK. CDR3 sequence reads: CASSQGTGGYEQYF. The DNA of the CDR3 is TGTGCCAGCAGCCAAGGGACAGGGGGGTACGAGCAGTACTTC.

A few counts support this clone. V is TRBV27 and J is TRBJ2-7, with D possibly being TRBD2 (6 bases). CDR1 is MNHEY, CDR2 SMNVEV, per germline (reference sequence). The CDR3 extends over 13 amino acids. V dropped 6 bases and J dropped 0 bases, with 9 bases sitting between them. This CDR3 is CASSRTNSYEQYF. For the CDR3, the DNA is TGTGCCAGCAGCCGGACTAACTCCTACGAGCAGTACTTC.

The CDR3 bases are TGTGCCACCAGCAGAGAGAGGGTGGGACAGGGGGAAAACATTCAGTACTTC. Protein product: CATSRERVGQGENIQYF. The chain employs TRBV15 and TRBJ2-4, with TRBD1 matching over 11 bases. CDR1 is LNHNV, CDR2 YYDKDF, per germline (reference sequence). This CDR3 is built from 17 residues. After removal of 0 bases from V and 5 bases from J, the junction contained 6 bases not matched to a gene.

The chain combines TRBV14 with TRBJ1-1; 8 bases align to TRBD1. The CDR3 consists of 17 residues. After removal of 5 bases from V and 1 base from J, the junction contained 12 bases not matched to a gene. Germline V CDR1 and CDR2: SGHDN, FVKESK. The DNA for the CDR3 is TGTGCCAGCAGCTCCCTAGCCCCGACAGGGGAGAACACTGAAGCTTTCTTT. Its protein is CASSSLAPTGENTEAFF.

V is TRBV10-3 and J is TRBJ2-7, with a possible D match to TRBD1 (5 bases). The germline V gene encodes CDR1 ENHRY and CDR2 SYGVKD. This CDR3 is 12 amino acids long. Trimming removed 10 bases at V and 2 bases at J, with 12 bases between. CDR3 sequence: CATVDRAYEQYF. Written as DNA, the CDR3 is TGTGCCACCGTTGACAGAGCCTACGAGCAGTACTTC.

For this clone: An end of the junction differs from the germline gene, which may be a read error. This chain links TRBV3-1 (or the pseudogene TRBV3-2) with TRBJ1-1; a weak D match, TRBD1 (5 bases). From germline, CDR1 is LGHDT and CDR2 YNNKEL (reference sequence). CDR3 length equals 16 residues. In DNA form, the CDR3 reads TGTGCCGGCAGCCAAGGAAGCCGGACAACGGAAGGTGGAGCTTTCTTT. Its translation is CAGSQGSRTTEGGAFF.

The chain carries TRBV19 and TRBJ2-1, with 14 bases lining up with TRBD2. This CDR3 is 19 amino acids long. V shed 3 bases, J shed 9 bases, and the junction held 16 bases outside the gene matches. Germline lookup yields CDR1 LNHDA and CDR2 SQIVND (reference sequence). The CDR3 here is CASSMGLAGVIPIGSEQFF. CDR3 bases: TGTGCCAGTAGTATGGGACTAGCGGGAGTTATACCGATTGGCAGTGAGCAGTTCTTC. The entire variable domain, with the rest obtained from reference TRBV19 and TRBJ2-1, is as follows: DGGITQSPKYLFRKEGQNVTLSCEQNLNHDAMYWYRQDPGQGLRLIYYSQIVNDFQKGDIAEGYSVSREKKESFPLTVTSAQKNPTAFYLCASSMGLAGVIPIGSEQFFGPGTRLTVL.

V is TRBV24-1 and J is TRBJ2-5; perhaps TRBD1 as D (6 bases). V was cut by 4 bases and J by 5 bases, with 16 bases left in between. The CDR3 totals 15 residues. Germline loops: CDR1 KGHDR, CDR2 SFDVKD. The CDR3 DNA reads TGTGCCACCAGTGACTCGGGACACGCAGGGGAGACCCAGTACTTC. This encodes CATSDSGHAGETQYF.

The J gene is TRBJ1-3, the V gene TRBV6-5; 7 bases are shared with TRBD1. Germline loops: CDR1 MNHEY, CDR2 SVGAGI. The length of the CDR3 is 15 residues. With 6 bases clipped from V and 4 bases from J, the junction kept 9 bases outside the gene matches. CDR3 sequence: CASRDRRDSGNTIYF. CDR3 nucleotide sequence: TGTGCCAGCAGGGACAGGCGGGACTCGGGAAACACCATATATTTT.

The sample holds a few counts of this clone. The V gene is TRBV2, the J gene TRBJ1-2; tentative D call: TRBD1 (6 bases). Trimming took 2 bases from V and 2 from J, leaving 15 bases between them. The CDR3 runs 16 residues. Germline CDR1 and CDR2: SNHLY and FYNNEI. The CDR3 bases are TGTGCCAGCAGTGAAATTTGGGGGGGCTCGAACTATGGCTACACCTTC. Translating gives CASSEIWGGSNYGYTF.

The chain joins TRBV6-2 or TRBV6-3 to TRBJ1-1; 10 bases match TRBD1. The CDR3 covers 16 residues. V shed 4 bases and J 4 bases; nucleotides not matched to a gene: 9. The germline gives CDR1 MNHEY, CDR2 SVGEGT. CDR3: CASSFRDRGKSTEAFF. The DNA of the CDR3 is TGTGCCAGCAGTTTCCGGGACAGGGGAAAAAGCACTGAAGCTTTCTTT.